This T cell receptor (beta chain) was profiled in a study of blood T cell repertoires in COVID-19. V was cut by 5 bases and J by 3 bases, with 12 bases left in between. The CDR3 has 14 amino acids. CDR1 ENHRY and CDR2 SYGVKD come from the germline V gene. Assay: immunoSEQ multiplex PCR; the TCRdb copy retains only in-frame clones and omits some. Seen here are roughly 110,000 clones, about nine tenths observed once, and the top ten hold around 4.6%. The rearrangement joins TRBV10-3 to TRBJ2-3; a possible D gene is TRBD1 (6 bases). The sample was peripheral blood. This sequence was found in a man aged 35-49 years with acute or convalescent COVID-19. DNA for the CDR3: TGTGCCATCAGTACAGGGATCTCTACAGATACGCAGTATTTT. This codes for CAISTGISTDTQYF.